The 12 T cell receptor beta chains below all came from one sample that was sequenced in a study of T cells in Graves' hyperthyroidism and ophthalmopathy. TCR beta CDR3 region amplification was performed from RNA transcripts. The TCR CDR3 was amplified in a first-round RT-PCR using the HTBI primer set. TCRdb reanalysed the multiplex PCR reads using MiXCR and keeps one entry per CDR3 protein. The profile shows over 350,000 distinct CDR3 sequences, roughly an eighth of them singletons. Sequencing input: blood. The receptors shown here come from a man aged 45-65 years with Graves' ophthalmopathy.

This clonotype showed up many times. V gene TRBV29-1 combines with J gene TRBJ1-4, with TRBD1 matching 11 bases. The CDR3 runs to 14 residues. V lost 0 bases, J lost 7 bases, and 1 base stayed unmatched. Germline lookup yields CDR1 SQVTM and CDR2 ANQGSEA. CDR3 nucleotides: TGCAGCGTTGAAGATGGACAGGGGGCTGAAAAACTGTTTTTT. Its protein product is CSVEDGQGAEKLFF. Full variable domain (remainder filled in from reference TRBV29-1 and TRBJ1-4): SAVISQKPSRDICQRGTSLTIQCQVDSQVTMMFWYRQQPGQSLTLIATANQGSEATYESGFVIDKFPISRPNLTFSTLTVSNMSPEDSSIYLCSVEDGQGAEKLFFGSGTQLSVL.

As to this clonotype: A much larger clone differs from this one at a single base, so this may be a read error. This chain joins TRBV10-3 and TRBJ2-5; 11 nucleotides line up with TRBD2. The germline V gene has CDR1 ENHRY and CDR2 SYGVKD. V shed 8 bases, J shed 2 bases, and the junction held 1 base outside the gene matches. CDR3 length: 13 amino acids. CDR3 bases: TGTGCCATCGGGACTAGCGGACAAGAGACCCAGTACTTC. Protein: CAIGTSGQETQYF.

For this clonotype: Compared with germline, one end of the junction differs, possibly owing to a read error. The rearrangement links TRBV29-1 to TRBJ2-7, with TRBD1 matching 12 bases. The germline V gene encodes CDR1 SQVTM and CDR2 ANQGSEA. This CDR3 has 14 residues. The CDR3 loop reads CSVGGDRGLHEQPF. The CDR3, as DNA: TGCAGCGTTGGGGGGGACAGGGGGCTCCACGAGCAGCCCTTC.

The chain combines TRBV7-2 with TRBJ2-1; D not certain. CDR1 and CDR2 (germline): SGHTA, FQGNSA. The CDR3 has 14 residues. Trimming shortened V by 5 bases and J by 3 bases, and 11 bases separated the two germline ends. The CDR3, as DNA: TGTGCCAGCAGCCCAGGACGCCACTACAATGAGCAGTTCTTC. This gives the protein CASSPGRHYNEQFF. Full variable domain (missing parts from reference TRBV7-2 and TRBJ2-1): GAGVSQSPSNKVTEKGKDVELRCDPISGHTALYWYRQSLGQGLEFLIYFQGNSAPDKSGLPSDRFSAERTGGSVSTLTIQRTQQEDSAVYLCASSPGRHYNEQFFGPGTRLTVL.

This clonotype appeared many times. V gene TRBV18 combines with J gene TRBJ1-1, with D hard to call. V lost 2 bases, J lost 1 base, and 11 bases lay in between. The CDR3 totals 15 residues. Germline V gene sequence: CDR1 KGHSH, CDR2 LQKENI. The CDR3 here is CASSPFGSENTEAFF. The CDR3 DNA reads TGTGCCAGCTCACCATTCGGGTCCGAGAACACTGAAGCTTTCTTT.

The chain combines TRBV12-3 or TRBV12-4 with TRBJ2-3; D unresolved. The germline V and J ends were trimmed by 1 base and 1 base, with 9 bases remaining between them. This CDR3 comprises 15 residues. CDR3 DNA sequence: TGTGCCAGCAGTTTAGGCTACCTCCGCACAGATACGCAGTATTTT. This gives the protein CASSLGYLRTDTQYF.

This sequence joins TRBV5-1 and TRBJ2-2, with D maybe TRBD1 (6 bases). CDR1 is SGHRS and CDR2 is YFSETQ in the germline V gene. V was clipped by 5 bases and J by 5 bases, with 16 bases between them. This CDR3 spans 15 amino acids. DNA for the CDR3: TGCGCCAGCAGTAGGGAGACAGGCGGGACCGGGGAGCTGTTTTTT. Its translation is CASSRETGGTGELFF.

This clonotype was seen repeatedly, ten times or more. The chain links TRBV11-2 to TRBJ2-2; the D call may be TRBD1 or TRBD2 (5 bases each). Germline V lookup: CDR1 SGHAT, CDR2 FQNNGV. Trimming cost V 0 bases and J 0 bases, with 14 bases left between them. CDR3 length equals 18 residues. Here the CDR3 DNA reads TGTGCCAGCAGCTTAGATCGGTGGGACCCATCGAACACCGGGGAGCTGTTTTTT. Protein sequence: CASSLDRWDPSNTGELFF.

This clonotype was counted a few times. The J gene is TRBJ2-1, the V gene TRBV19; tentatively, D is TRBD2 (6 bases). CDR3 length: 13 residues. Trimming shortened V by 3 bases and J by 8 bases, and 11 bases separated the two germline ends. CDR1 LNHDA and CDR2 SQIVND come from the germline V gene (reference sequence). The CDR3 here is CASSIAGSDEQFF. The DNA of the CDR3 is TGTGCCAGTAGTATCGCGGGGTCGGATGAGCAGTTCTTC.

This clonotype has ten or more counts. V usage is TRBV29-1 and J usage is TRBJ2-7, with 11 bases fitting TRBD1. Looked up from germline, CDR1 is SQVTM and CDR2 is ANQGSEA. The CDR3 is made up of 16 amino acids. The junction had 10 bases not matched to a gene; V was cut back by 3 bases and J by 3 bases. The CDR3 DNA is TGCAGCGTTGATAAGGGTAGGACAGGGGGCTTCTACGAGCAGTACTTC. Protein product: CSVDKGRTGGFYEQYF.

Many counts were recorded for this clonotype. The chain employs TRBV28 and TRBJ2-5; D is possibly TRBD2 (6 bases). CDR1 and CDR2 (germline): MDHEN, SYDVKM. The CDR3 sequence is 13 residues long. Trimming shortened V by 3 bases and J by 7 bases, and 12 bases separated the two germline ends. This chain's CDR3 is CASSFGTSGTQYF. The CDR3 nucleotides read TGTGCCAGCAGTTTTGGGACTTCCGGGACCCAGTACTTC.

The table lists this clonotype with many counts. J is TRBJ1-2 and V is TRBV5-1; D is possibly TRBD1 (6 bases). V lost 0 bases to trimming and J lost 2 bases, with 11 bases between them. The CDR3 runs to 15 residues. CDR1 SGHRS and CDR2 YFSETQ come from the germline V gene. In DNA form, the CDR3 reads TGCGCCAGCAGCTTGGAGGCAGGGGAAAACTATGGCTACACCTTC. Amino acids: CASSLEAGENYGYTF.